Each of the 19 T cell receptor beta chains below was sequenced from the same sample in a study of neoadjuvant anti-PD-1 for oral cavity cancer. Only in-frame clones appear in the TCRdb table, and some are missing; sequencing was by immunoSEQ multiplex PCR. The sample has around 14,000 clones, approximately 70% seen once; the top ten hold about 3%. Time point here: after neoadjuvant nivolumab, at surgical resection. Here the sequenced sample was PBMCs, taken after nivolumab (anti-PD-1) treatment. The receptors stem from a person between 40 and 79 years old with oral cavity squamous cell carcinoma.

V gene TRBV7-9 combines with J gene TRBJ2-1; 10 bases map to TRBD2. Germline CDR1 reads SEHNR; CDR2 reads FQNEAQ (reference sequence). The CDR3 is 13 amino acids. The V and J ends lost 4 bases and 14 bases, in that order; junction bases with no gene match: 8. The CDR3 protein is CASSSPTSGKKFF. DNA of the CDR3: TGTGCCAGCAGCTCACCCACTAGCGGGAAGAAGTTCTTC.

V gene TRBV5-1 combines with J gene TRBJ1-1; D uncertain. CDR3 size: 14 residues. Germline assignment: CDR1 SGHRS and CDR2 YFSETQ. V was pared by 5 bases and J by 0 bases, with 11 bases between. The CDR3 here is CASSRVGMNTEAFF. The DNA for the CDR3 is TGCGCCAGCAGTCGGGTGGGAATGAACACTGAAGCTTTCTTT.

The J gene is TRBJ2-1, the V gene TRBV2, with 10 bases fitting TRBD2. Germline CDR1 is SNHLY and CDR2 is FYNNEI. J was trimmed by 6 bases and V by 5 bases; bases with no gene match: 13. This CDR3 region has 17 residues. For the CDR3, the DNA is TGTGCCAGCAGTTCTTGGGTAGCGGGAGGAGAGGCCAATGAGCAGTTCTTC. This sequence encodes CASSSWVAGGEANEQFF. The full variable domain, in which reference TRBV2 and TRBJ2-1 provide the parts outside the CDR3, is EPEVTQTPSHQVTQMGQEVILRCVPISNHLYFYWYRQILGQKVEFLVSFYNNEISEKSEIFDDQFSVERPDGSNFTLKIRSTKLEDSAMYFCASSSWVAGGEANEQFFGPGTRLTVL.

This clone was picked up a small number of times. The CDR3 reads CASSIGQGGNIQYF. The CDR3 region has the DNA TGTGCCAGTAGTATAGGACAGGGGGGGAACATTCAGTACTTC. The chain recombines TRBV19 with TRBJ2-4; 9 bases are a match to TRBD1. The CDR3 sequence is 14 residues long. Losses at the gene ends were 1 base for V and 7 bases for J; bases not matched to a gene: 2. Per germline, CDR1 LNHDA and CDR2 SQIVND (reference sequence).

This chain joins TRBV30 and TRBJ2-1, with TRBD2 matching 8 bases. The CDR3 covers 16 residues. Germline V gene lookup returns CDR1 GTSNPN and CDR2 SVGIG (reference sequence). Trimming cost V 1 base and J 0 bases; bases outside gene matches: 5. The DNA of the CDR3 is TGTGCCTGGAGTGGAGGGCGGGAGGCCTCCTACAATGAGCAGTTCTTC. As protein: CAWSGGREASYNEQFF.

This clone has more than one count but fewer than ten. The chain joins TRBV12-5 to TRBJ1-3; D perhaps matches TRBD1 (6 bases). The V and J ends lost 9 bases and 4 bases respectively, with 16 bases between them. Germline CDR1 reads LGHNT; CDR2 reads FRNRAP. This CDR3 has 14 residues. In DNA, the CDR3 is TGTGCTAGCTTAGGGGGGCTCGGGGGAAACACCATATATTTT. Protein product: CASLGGLGGNTIYF.

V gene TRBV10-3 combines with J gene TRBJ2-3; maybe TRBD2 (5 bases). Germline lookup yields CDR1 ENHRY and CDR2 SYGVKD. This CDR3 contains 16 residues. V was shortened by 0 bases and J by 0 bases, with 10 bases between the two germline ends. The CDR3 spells CAISESTSGSTDTQYF. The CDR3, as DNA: TGTGCCATCAGTGAGTCGACTTCGGGGAGCACAGATACGCAGTATTTT.

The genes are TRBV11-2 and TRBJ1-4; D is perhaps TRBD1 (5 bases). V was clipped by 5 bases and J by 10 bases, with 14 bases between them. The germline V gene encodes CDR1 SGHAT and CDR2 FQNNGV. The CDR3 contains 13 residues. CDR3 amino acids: CASSMGTAGKLFF. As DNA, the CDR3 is TGTGCCAGCAGCATGGGGACCGCTGGAAAACTGTTTTTT.

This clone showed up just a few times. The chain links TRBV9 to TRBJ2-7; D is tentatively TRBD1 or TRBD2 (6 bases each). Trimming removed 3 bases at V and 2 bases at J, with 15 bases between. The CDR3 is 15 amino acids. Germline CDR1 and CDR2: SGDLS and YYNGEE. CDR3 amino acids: CASSAGGGGAYEQYF. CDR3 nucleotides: TGTGCCAGCAGCGCCGGCGGAGGGGGTGCCTACGAGCAGTACTTC.

DNA for the CDR3: TGTGCCAGCAGTTTACAGACCGAAGGTGAAAAACTGTTTTTT. Translating it yields CASSLQTEGEKLFF. The chain is built from TRBV28 and TRBJ1-4; D not resolved. This CDR3 spans 14 amino acids. Trimming took off 2 bases at V and 7 bases at J, with 11 bases between the two ends. CDR1 MDHEN and CDR2 SYDVKM come from the germline V gene.

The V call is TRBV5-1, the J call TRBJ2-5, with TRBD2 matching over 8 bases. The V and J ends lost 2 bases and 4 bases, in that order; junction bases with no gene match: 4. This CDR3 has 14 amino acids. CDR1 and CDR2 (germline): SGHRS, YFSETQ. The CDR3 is CASSFQGLGETQYF. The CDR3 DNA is TGCGCCAGCAGCTTCCAGGGACTAGGAGAGACCCAGTACTTC.

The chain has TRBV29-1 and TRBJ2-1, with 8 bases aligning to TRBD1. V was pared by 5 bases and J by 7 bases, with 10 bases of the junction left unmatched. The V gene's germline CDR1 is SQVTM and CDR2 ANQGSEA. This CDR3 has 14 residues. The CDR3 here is CSVRGSDRANEQFF. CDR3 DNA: TGCAGCGTTAGGGGTTCGGACAGGGCTAATGAGCAGTTCTTC.

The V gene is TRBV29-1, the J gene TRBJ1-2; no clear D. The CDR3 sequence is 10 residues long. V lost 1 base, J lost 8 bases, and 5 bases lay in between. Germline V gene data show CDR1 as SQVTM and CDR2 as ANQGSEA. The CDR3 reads CSVEGEGYTF. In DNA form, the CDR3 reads TGCAGCGTTGAAGGGGAGGGCTACACCTTC. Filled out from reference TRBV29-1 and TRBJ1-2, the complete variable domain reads SAVISQKPSRDICQRGTSLTIQCQVDSQVTMMFWYRQQPGQSLTLIATANQGSEATYESGFVIDKFPISRPNLTFSTLTVSNMSPEDSSIYLCSVEGEGYTFGSGTRLTVV.

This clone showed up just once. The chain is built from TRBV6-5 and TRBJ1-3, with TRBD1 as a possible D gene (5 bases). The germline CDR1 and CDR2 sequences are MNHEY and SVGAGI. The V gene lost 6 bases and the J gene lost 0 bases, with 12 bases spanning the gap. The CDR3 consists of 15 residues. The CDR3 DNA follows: TGTGCCAGCAGGACGTCCAGGGTCTCTGGAAACACCATATATTTT. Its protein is CASRTSRVSGNTIYF.

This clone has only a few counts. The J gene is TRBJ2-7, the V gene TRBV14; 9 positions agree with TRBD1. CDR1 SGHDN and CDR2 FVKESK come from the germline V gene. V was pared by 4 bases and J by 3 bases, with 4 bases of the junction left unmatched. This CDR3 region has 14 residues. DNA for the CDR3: TGTGCCAGCAGCCCGGGACAGGGATTCTACGAGCAGTACTTC. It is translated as CASSPGQGFYEQYF. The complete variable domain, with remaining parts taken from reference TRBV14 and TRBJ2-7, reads EAGVTQFPSHSVIEKGQTVTLRCDPISGHDNLYWYRRVMGKEIKFLLHFVKESKQDESGMPNNRFLAERTGGTYSTLKVQPAELEDSGVYFCASSPGQGFYEQYFGPGTRLTVT.

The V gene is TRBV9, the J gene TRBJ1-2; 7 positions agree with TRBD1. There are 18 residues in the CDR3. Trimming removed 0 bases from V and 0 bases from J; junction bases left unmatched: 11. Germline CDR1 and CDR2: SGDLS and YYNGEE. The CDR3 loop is CASSVDGGDSFSNYGYTF. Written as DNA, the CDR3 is TGTGCCAGCAGCGTAGACGGCGGGGACAGTTTCTCTAACTATGGCTACACCTTC.

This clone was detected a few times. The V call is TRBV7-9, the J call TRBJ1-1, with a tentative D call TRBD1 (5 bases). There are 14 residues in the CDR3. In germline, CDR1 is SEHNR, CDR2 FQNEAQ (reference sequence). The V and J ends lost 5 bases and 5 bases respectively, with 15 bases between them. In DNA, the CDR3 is TGTGCCAGCAGCCTCGCGGGGGGGAATACTGAAGCTTTCTTT. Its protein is CASSLAGGNTEAFF.

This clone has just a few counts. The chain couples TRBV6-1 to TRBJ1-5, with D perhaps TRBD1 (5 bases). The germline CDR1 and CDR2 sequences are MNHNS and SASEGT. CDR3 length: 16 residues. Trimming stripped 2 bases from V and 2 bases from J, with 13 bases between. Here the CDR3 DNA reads TGTGCCAGCAGTGAATCAACGGGGGTGGGCAATCAGCCCCAGCATTTT. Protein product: CASSESTGVGNQPQHF.

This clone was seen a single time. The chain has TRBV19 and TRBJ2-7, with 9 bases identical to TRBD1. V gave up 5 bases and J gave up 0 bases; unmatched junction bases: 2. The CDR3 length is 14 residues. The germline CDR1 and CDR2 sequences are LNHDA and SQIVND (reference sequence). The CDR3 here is CASSVGQGSYEQYF. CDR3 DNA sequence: TGTGCCAGTAGTGTGGGACAGGGCTCCTACGAGCAGTACTTC.